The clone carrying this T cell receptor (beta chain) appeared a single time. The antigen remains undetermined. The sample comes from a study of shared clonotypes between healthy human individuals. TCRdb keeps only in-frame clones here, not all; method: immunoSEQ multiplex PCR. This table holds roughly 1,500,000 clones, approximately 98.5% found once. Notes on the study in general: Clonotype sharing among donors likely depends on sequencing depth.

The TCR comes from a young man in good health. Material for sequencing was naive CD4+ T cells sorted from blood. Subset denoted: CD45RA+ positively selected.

This CDR3 is CASSLGVPYNEQFF. The CDR3 nucleotides are TGTGCCAGCAGTTTGGGGGTTCCCTACAATGAGCAGTTCTTC. The rearrangement uses TRBV28 and TRBJ2-1, with D tentatively TRBD1 or TRBD2 (5 bases each). The V and J ends lost 3 bases and 2 bases respectively, with 8 bases between them. The germline V gene encodes CDR1 MDHEN and CDR2 SYDVKM. The CDR3 is 14 amino acids.